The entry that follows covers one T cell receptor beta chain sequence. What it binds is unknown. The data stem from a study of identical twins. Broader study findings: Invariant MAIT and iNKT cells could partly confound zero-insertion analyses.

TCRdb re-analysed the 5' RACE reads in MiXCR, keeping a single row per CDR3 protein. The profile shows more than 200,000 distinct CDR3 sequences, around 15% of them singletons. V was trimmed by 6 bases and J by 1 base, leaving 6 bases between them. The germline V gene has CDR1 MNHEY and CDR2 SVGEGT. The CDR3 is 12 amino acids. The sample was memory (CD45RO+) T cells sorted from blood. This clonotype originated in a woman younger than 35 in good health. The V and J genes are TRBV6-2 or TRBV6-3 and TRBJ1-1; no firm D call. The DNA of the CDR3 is TGTGCCAGCAGGGAGACGAACACTGAAGCTTTCTTT. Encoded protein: CASRETNTEAFF.